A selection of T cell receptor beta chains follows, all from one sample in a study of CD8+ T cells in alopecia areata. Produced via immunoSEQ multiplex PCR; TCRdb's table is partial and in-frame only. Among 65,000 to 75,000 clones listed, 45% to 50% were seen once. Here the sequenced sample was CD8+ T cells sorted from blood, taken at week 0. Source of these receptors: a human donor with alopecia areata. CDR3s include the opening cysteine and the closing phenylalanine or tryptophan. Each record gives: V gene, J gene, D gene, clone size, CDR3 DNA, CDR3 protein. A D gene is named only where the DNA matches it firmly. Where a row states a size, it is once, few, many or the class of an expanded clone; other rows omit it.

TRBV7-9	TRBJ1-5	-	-	TGTGCCAGCAGCTTGGAGGGGTTTGATCAGCCCCAGCATTTT	CASSLEGFDQPQHF
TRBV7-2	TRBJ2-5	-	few	TGTGCCAGCAGCTTAGCGGAGGACAACCAAGAGACCCAGTACTTC	CASSLAEDNQETQYF
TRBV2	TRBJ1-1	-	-	TGTGCCACCACAGCGTATGATCTGAACACTGAAGCTTTCTTT	CATTAYDLNTEAFF
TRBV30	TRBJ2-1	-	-	TGTGCCTGGAGTCTAGTGTACAATGAGCAGTTCTTC	CAWSLVYNEQFF
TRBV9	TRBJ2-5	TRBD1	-	TGTGCCAGCAGCGTAGATACAGGGGGGGAGACCCAGTACTTC	CASSVDTGGETQYF
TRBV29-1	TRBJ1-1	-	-	TGCAGCGTTTCGCCTCGGCCGGGGAACACTGAAGCTTTCTTT	CSVSPRPGNTEAFF
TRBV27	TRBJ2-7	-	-	TGTGCCAGCAGCGAGGGCAGGTTCAACGAGCAGTACTTC	CASSEGRFNEQYF
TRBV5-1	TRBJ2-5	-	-	TGCGCCAGCAGCTTTTTGACTATGGAGACCCAGTACTTC	CASSFLTMETQYF
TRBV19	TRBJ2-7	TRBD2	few	TGTGCCAGTAGTTCGGGACTAGTCCGAGAGCAGTACTTC	CASSSGLVREQYF
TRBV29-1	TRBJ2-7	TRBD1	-	TGCAGCGTTGGGGGGACAGCCGGCTACGAGCAGTACTTC	CSVGGTAGYEQYF
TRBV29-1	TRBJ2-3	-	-	TGCAGCGTTTTGTTTGGGGGCGCGGATACGCAGTATTTT	CSVLFGGADTQYF
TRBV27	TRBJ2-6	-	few	TGTGCCACTGGGGTGGGGGCCAACGTCCTGACTTTC	CATGVGANVLTF